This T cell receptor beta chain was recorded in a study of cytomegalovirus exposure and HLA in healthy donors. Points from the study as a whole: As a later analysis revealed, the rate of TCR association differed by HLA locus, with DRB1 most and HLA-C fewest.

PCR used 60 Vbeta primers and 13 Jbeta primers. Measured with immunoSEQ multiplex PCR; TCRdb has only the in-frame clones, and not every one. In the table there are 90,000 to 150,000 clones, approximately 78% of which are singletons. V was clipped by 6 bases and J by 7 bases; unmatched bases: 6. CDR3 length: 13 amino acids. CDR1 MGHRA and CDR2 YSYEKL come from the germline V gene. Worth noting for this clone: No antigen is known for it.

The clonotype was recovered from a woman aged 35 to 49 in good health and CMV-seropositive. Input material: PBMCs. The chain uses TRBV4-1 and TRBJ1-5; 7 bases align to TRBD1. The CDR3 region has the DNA TGCGCCAGCAGTGCAGGGACAGCGCAGCCCCAGCATTTT. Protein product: CASSAGTAQPQHF.